These 18 T cell receptor beta chains were all obtained from the same sample, sequenced in a study of CD8 T cells in ankylosing spondylitis. TCRdb used MiXCR to reprocess the 5' RACE reads, holding one entry per CDR3 protein. The table lists a few hundred thousand distinct CDR3 sequences, about 10% of them singletons. The sequencing sample was made of blood, either unsorted or a sorted T cell fraction (not recorded which). These receptors were collected from a male donor with ankylosing spondylitis or in good health (not recorded which).

This clonotype was seen ten or more times. The V call is TRBV5-1, the J call TRBJ2-6, with 7 bases lining up with TRBD1. With 6 bases clipped from V and 0 bases from J, the junction kept 9 bases outside the gene matches. The CDR3 has 17 residues. Germline loops: CDR1 SGHRS, CDR2 YFSETQ. The CDR3: CASILTGPSSGANVLTF. CDR3 nucleotides: TGCGCCAGCATCCTGACAGGGCCGAGCTCTGGGGCCAACGTCCTGACTTTC. The variable domain in full, completed from reference TRBV5-1 and TRBJ2-6, reads KAGVTQTPRYLIKTRGQQVTLSCSPISGHRSVSWYQQTPGQGLQFLFEYFSETQRNKGNFPGRFSGRQFSNSRSEMNVSTLELGDSALYLCASILTGPSSGANVLTFGAGSRLTVL.

This clonotype was seen only once. A much more abundant neighbour one base away suggests this may be a read error. V usage is TRBV5-1 and J usage is TRBJ1-1, with D unclear. This CDR3 has 14 amino acids. V dropped 0 bases and J dropped 2 bases, with 8 bases sitting between them. Germline loops: CDR1 SGHRS, CDR2 YFSETQ. CDR3 protein: CASSLATPNTEAFF. CDR3 DNA sequence: TGCGCCAGCAGCTTGGCCACACCTAACACTGAAGCTTTCTTT.

This clonotype was picked up many times. The chain combines TRBV20-1 with TRBJ2-1, with D possibly being TRBD1 (6 bases). This CDR3 has 16 residues. V lost 0 bases, J lost 4 bases, and 16 bases lay in between. The germline V gene has CDR1 DFQATT and CDR2 SNEGSKA (reference sequence). The CDR3 spells CSARDGGPKGYNEQFF. For the CDR3, the DNA is TGCAGTGCTAGAGATGGGGGCCCTAAGGGGTACAATGAGCAGTTCTTC.

This clonotype has ten or more counts. V and J are TRBV3-1 and TRBJ2-1; D is undetermined. CDR3 length equals 15 residues. From germline, CDR1 is LGHDT and CDR2 YNNKEL (reference sequence). The germline V and J ends were trimmed by 1 base and 0 bases, with 7 bases remaining between them. The CDR3 DNA reads TGTGCCAGCAGCCAAGCCAGGAGCTCCTACAATGAGCAGTTCTTC. Its protein product is CASSQARSSYNEQFF.

Concerning this clonotype itself: The conserved phenylalanine or tryptophan normally closing the CDR3 is absent here, so this likely arose from a read error. The chain recombines TRBV20-1 with TRBJ2-7; possible D gene TRBD2, 6 bases. V lost 7 bases and J lost 7, with 17 bases in between. Germline loops: CDR1 DFQATT, CDR2 SNEGSKA (reference sequence). The CDR3 runs to 12 residues. The CDR3 here is CSVAEGPVEQYL. The CDR3 coding sequence is TGCAGTGTAGCGGAGGGGCCGGTTGAGCAGTACCTC.

This clonotype was detected ten times or more. The V call is TRBV6-2 or TRBV6-3, the J call TRBJ2-7; D gene ambiguous. V lost 3 bases and J lost 2, with 11 bases in between. The CDR3 runs 14 residues. CDR1 is MNHEY, CDR2 SVGEGT, per germline. The CDR3 DNA reads TGTGCCAGCAGTTATTCGGCTCTTACCTACGAGCAGTACTTC. This encodes CASSYSALTYEQYF.

The table lists this clonotype with many counts. The genes are TRBV20-1 and TRBJ2-1, with TRBD1 identical over 7 bases. CDR3 length: 15 residues. The J segment lost 4 bases and the V segment lost 0 bases, leaving 6 bases of the junction unmatched. The germline V gene encodes CDR1 DFQATT and CDR2 SNEGSKA (reference sequence). CDR3 DNA: TGCAGTGCTAGAGATAGACAGGGCCCATACAATGAGCAGTTCTTC. This sequence encodes CSARDRQGPYNEQFF.

V usage is TRBV2 and J usage is TRBJ1-5; no definite D call. Per germline, CDR1 SNHLY and CDR2 FYNNEI. This CDR3 is 14 amino acids long. V shed 5 bases and J shed 0 bases, with 8 bases lying between them. The CDR3 nucleotides read TGTGCCAGCAGTATGTCATATAGCAATCAGCCCCAGCATTTT. This sequence encodes CASSMSYSNQPQHF.

This clonotype showed up many times. This chain connects TRBV5-1 to TRBJ2-1; the match to TRBD2 covers 7 bases. This CDR3 contains 16 residues. The V gene end was trimmed by 0 bases and the J gene end by 3 bases; junction bases not matched to a gene: 6. Germline V CDR1 and CDR2: SGHRS, YFSETQ. The CDR3 loop is CASSLEGRDYYNEQFF. The CDR3 region has the DNA TGCGCCAGCAGCTTGGAGGGACGGGACTACTACAATGAGCAGTTCTTC.

V and J are TRBV3-1 and TRBJ2-1; the match to TRBD2 covers 8 bases. Germline lookup yields CDR1 LGHDT and CDR2 YNNKEL (reference sequence). V lost 4 bases, J lost 10 bases, and 6 bases stayed unmatched. The CDR3 runs 13 residues. The CDR3 loop is CASSLGLGEEQFF. CDR3 DNA: TGTGCCAGCAGCCTGGGACTAGGGGAGGAGCAGTTCTTC.

This clonotype was detected only a few times. This chain links TRBV19 with TRBJ1-5, with D hard to call. Germline V lookup: CDR1 LNHDA, CDR2 SQIVND (reference sequence). Trimming removed 6 bases from V and 1 base from J, with 19 bases in between. The CDR3 has 17 residues. The CDR3 spells CASRDGPSKGSNQPQHF. CDR3 DNA sequence: TGTGCCAGTAGGGACGGACCCTCAAAGGGAAGCAATCAGCCCCAGCATTTT. Filled out from reference TRBV19 and TRBJ1-5, the complete variable domain reads DGGITQSPKYLFRKEGQNVTLSCEQNLNHDAMYWYRQDPGQGLRLIYYSQIVNDFQKGDIAEGYSVSREKKESFPLTVTSAQKNPTAFYLCASRDGPSKGSNQPQHFGDGTRLSIL.

The sample holds a few counts of this clonotype. The chain recombines TRBV29-1 with TRBJ2-2, with D unresolved. Germline CDR1 is SQVTM and CDR2 is ANQGSEA. CDR3 length: 13 amino acids. V lost 7 bases, J lost 4 bases, and 13 bases lay in between. This chain's CDR3 is CSGSGTSTGELFF. CDR3 coding DNA: TGCAGCGGATCAGGCACAAGCACCGGGGAGCTGTTTTTT.

This clonotype was picked up many times. The chain joins TRBV5-1 to TRBJ1-1; possibly TRBD1 for D (5 bases). V gave up 0 bases and J gave up 7 bases, with 7 bases separating them. The CDR3 consists of 12 residues. Germline CDR1 is SGHRS and CDR2 is YFSETQ. Here the CDR3 reads CASSLARGEAFF. The CDR3 coding sequence is TGCGCCAGCAGCTTGGCAAGGGGTGAAGCTTTCTTT.

This clonotype has at least ten counts. The genes are TRBV5-1 and TRBJ2-3; 8 nucleotides line up with TRBD2. This CDR3 spans 15 amino acids. J lost 5 bases, V lost 2 bases, and 7 bases had no gene match. Per the germline V gene, CDR1 is SGHRS and CDR2 is YFSETQ. CDR3 nucleotide sequence: TGCGCCAGCAGCTTTGCGAGCGGGGGTGGAGATACGCAGTATTTT. Encoded protein: CASSFASGGGDTQYF.

This chain joins TRBV9 and TRBJ2-2; the D is unclear. The germline V gene has CDR1 SGDLS and CDR2 YYNGEE. Deletions cut 2 bases from V and 6 bases from J, with 14 bases between. The CDR3 runs to 15 residues. Here the CDR3 DNA reads TGTGCCAGCAGCGTTCTCGCGGTCCGCCCCGGGGAGCTGTTTTTT. Translating gives CASSVLAVRPGELFF.

This clonotype was seen a single time. The CDR3 sequence is CASSMRPTGANVLTF. The DNA for the CDR3 is TGTGCCAGTAGTATGAGACCCACTGGGGCCAACGTCCTGACTTTC. This chain connects TRBV19 to TRBJ2-6; no clear D gene. Per the germline V gene, CDR1 is LNHDA and CDR2 is SQIVND (reference sequence). V was cut by 3 bases and J by 2 bases, with 8 bases left in between. The CDR3 consists of 15 residues.

This clonotype has just a few counts. The chain couples TRBV30 to TRBJ1-5, with D uncertain. CDR1 and CDR2 (germline): GTSNPN, SVGIG (reference sequence). There are 11 residues in the CDR3. V lost 0 bases and J 9 bases, leaving 6 bases between the germline ends. The CDR3 DNA is TGTGCCTGGAGTGTACAAGGGCCCCAGCATTTT. As protein: CAWSVQGPQHF.

V usage is TRBV11-2 and J usage is TRBJ2-3; the D is unclear. With 6 bases removed from V and 7 bases from J, the gap between germline ends came to 17 bases. CDR3 length: 14 residues. Germline CDR1 SGHAT, CDR2 FQNNGV. The CDR3 here is CASSPLLGWNTQYF. The CDR3 DNA reads as TGTGCCAGCAGTCCCCTCTTGGGTTGGAATACGCAGTATTTT.